The next 5 T cell receptor beta chains were all read from a single sample in a study of cytomegalovirus exposure and HLA in healthy donors. Use of 60 Vbeta and 13 Jbeta primers characterized the PCR. Method: immunoSEQ multiplex PCR; TCRdb's copy keeps in-frame clones and lacks some. The sample comprises about 140,000 clones, approximately 82% of which are singletons, and more than 1.5% rests with the top ten. Sequenced input: PBMCs. The receptors were gathered from a middle-aged woman in good health and CMV-seronegative.

In this sample, this clone turned up once. This chain joins TRBV6-1 and TRBJ1-4; a weak D match, TRBD1 (5 bases). Per the germline V gene, CDR1 is MNHNS and CDR2 is SASEGT. Trimming cost V 3 bases and J 8 bases, with 10 bases left between them. This CDR3 is built from 13 residues. CDR3 DNA sequence: TGTGCCAGCAGTGACAGGGTTCGGGAAAAACTGTTTTTT. Amino acid sequence: CASSDRVREKLFF.

The chain employs TRBV4-3 and TRBJ2-5; 9 bases are shared with TRBD2. The trim removed 0 bases at V and 5 bases at J, leaving 7 bases unmatched. The CDR3 is 16 residues long. In germline, CDR1 is LGHNA, CDR2 YSLEER. The CDR3 DNA sequence: TGCGCCAGCAGCCAAGATCTAGCGGGATTAGGTGAGACCCAGTACTTC. This translates into CASSQDLAGLGETQYF.

This clone appeared a few times. The V call is TRBV27, the J call TRBJ1-1; weak D call: TRBD1 (5 bases). The CDR3 length is 14 residues. Germline V gene data show CDR1 as MNHEY and CDR2 as SMNVEV (reference sequence). Trimming pared 3 bases from V and 3 bases from J, leaving 11 bases between. CDR3 loop: CASSLIAGHTEAFF. Here the CDR3 DNA reads TGTGCCAGCAGTTTGATCGCAGGGCACACTGAAGCTTTCTTT.

J is TRBJ2-7 and V is TRBV5-4; 7 bases fit TRBD2. Trimming removed 4 bases from V and 0 bases from J; junction bases left unmatched: 7. Per the germline V gene, CDR1 is SGHNT and CDR2 is YYREEE (reference sequence). The CDR3 totals 15 residues. The CDR3 sequence: CASSGSAGSSYEQYF. The CDR3 nucleotides are TGTGCCAGCAGCGGATCAGCGGGAAGCTCCTACGAGCAGTACTTC. Filled out from reference TRBV5-4 and TRBJ2-7, the complete variable domain reads ETGVTQSPTHLIKTRGQQVTLRCSSQSGHNTVSWYQQALGQGPQFIFQYYREEENGRGNFPPRFSGLQFPNYSSELNVNALELDDSALYLCASSGSAGSSYEQYFGPGTRLTVT.

The chain joins TRBV19 to TRBJ1-2; TRBD1 is a possible D gene (6 bases). Germline values: CDR1 LNHDA, CDR2 SQIVND (reference sequence). The CDR3 extends over 15 amino acids. Between the trimmed V and J ends, which lost 6 bases and 3 bases, there was a span of 17 bases. In DNA form, the CDR3 reads TGTGCCAGTAGCATGATGGACAGCCTAGACTATGGCTACACCTTC. It specifies CASSMMDSLDYGYTF.